This entry is about one T cell receptor beta chain. Its antigen is still unknown. Generated by immunoSEQ multiplex PCR, the TCRdb table keeps only in-frame clones and is missing some. The sample lists around 180,000 clones; roughly nine tenths were seen once. The data originate from a study of T cell responses to AZD1222 COVID-19 vaccine. Study in general: Second doses at about 4 or about 12 weeks were pooled. Study-wide points: CD4 TCRs linked to vaccination spanned spike, dominating at 160-218 and 743-854. Clonal diversity may have been underestimated, and the donors were mostly white British, with more females than males. Seropositive at baseline were only six AZD1222 recipients.

Trimming left V 4 bases short and J 4 bases short, with 5 bases between. There are 11 residues in the CDR3. This TCR derives from an adult in good health. The material sequenced was peripheral blood, taken on day 0 of AZD1222 vaccination. The chain recombines TRBV12-3 or TRBV12-4 with TRBJ2-7, with unresolved D. The CDR3 reads CASSSLYEQYF. CDR3 coding DNA: TGTGCCAGCAGTTCCTTATACGAGCAGTACTTC.